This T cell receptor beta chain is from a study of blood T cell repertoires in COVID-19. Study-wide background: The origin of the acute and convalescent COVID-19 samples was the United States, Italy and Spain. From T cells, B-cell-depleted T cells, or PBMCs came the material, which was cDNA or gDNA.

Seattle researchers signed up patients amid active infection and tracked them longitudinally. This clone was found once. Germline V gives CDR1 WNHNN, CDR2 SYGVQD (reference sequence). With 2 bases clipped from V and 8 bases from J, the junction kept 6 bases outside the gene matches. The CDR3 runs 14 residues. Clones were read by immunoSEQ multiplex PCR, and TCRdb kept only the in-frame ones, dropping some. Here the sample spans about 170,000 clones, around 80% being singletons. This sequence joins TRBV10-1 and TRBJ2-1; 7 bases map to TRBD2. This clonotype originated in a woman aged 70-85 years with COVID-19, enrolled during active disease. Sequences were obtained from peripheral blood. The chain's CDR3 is CASSEQRGTHEQFF. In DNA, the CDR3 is TGCGCCAGCAGTGAGCAGCGGGGTACCCATGAGCAGTTCTTC.